The T cell receptor (beta chain) under discussion was sequenced for a study of cytomegalovirus exposure and HLA in healthy donors. The table lists this clone with a few counts. Its antigen is currently unknown. With 4 bases clipped from V and 5 bases from J, the junction kept 5 bases outside the gene matches. Germline lookup yields CDR1 SGHRS and CDR2 YFSETQ. The CDR3 consists of 13 residues. Researchers ran the PCR with 60 Vbeta and 13 Jbeta primers. The protocol was immunoSEQ multiplex PCR, while the TCRdb copy is restricted to in-frame clones and leaves out a portion. The sample contains about 190,000 clones, 80% to 85% of which appear only once. Points from the study as a whole: Later analysis revealed greater clonal expansion in HLA-associated TCR beta chains than in equally common others. For TCR beta chains, V- and J-gene trimming was later linked to a missense DCLRE1C variant.

The gene calls are TRBV5-1 and TRBJ2-5; 7 bases map to TRBD2. Sequencing used PBMCs. The receptor's source is a woman younger than 30 in good health and CMV-seronegative. The CDR3 here is CASSVSSGETQYF. The CDR3 DNA is TGCGCCAGCAGCGTGTCTAGCGGTGAGACCCAGTACTTC.